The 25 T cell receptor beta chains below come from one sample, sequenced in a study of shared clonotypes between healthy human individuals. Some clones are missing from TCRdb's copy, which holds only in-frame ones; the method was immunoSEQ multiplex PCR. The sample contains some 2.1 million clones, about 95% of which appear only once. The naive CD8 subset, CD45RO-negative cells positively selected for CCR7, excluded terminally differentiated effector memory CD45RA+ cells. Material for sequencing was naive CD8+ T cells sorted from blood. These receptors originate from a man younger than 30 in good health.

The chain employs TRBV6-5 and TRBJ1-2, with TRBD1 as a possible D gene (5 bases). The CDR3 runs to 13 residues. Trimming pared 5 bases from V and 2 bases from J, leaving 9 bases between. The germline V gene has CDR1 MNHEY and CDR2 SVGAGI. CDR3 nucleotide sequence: TGTGCCAGCAGTGCAGGGTTCAACTATGGCTACACCTTC. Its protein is CASSAGFNYGYTF.

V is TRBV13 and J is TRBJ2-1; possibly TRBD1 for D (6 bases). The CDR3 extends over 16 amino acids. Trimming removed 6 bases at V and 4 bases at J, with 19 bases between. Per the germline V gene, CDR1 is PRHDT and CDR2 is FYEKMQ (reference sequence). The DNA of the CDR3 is TGTGCCAGCAGTGCATCTCGGACAGCGCTTTACAATGAGCAGTTCTTC. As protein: CASSASRTALYNEQFF.

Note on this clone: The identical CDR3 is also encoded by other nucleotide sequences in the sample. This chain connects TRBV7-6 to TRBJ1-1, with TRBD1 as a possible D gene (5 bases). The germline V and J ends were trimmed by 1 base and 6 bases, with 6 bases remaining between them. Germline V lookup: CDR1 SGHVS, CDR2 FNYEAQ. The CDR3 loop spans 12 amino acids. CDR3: CASSLGGPEAFF. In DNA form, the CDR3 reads TGTGCCAGCAGCTTAGGGGGACCTGAAGCTTTCTTT.

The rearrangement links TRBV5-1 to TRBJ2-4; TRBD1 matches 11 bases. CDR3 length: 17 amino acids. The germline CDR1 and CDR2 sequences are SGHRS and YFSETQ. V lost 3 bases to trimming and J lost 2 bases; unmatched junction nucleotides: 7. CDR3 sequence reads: CASSSTDRGLSKNIQYF. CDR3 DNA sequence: TGCGCCAGCAGCTCGACGGACAGGGGGCTTTCCAAAAACATTCAGTACTTC.

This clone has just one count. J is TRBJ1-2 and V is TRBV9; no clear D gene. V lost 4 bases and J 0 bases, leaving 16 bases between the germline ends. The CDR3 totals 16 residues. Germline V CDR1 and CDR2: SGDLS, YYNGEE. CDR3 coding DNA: TGTGCCAGCAGCCCATACGCGGGCGGGCCTAACTATGGCTACACCTTC. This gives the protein CASSPYAGGPNYGYTF.

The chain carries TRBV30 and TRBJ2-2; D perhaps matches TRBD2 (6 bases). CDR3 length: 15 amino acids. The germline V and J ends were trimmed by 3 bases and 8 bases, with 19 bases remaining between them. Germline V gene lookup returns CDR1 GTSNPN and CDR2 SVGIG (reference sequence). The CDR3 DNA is TGTGCCTGGAGGGCCCCCGGGACTCGGCTAGGGGAGCTGTTTTTT. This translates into CAWRAPGTRLGELFF.

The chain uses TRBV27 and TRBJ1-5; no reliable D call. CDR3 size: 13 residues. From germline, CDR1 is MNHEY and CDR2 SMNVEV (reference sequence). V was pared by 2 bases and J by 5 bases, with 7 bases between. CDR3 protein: CASSLTTYQPQHF. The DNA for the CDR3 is TGTGCCAGCAGTTTAACGACCTATCAGCCCCAGCATTTT.

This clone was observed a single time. The CDR3 DNA reads TGTGCCTGGAGTATCGGTGGTACAGATACGCAGTATTTT. It encodes CAWSIGGTDTQYF. The chain carries TRBV30 and TRBJ2-3; D uncertain. This CDR3 region has 13 residues. Trimming left V 2 bases short and J 3 bases short, with 9 bases between. Germline assignment: CDR1 GTSNPN and CDR2 SVGIG (reference sequence).

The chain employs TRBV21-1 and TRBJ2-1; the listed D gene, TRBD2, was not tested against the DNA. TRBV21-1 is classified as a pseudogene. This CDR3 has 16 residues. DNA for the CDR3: TGTGCCAGCAGCAAAGAAAAGACTAGCGGGGGTAATGAGCAGTTCTTC. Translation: CASSKEKTSGGNEQFF.

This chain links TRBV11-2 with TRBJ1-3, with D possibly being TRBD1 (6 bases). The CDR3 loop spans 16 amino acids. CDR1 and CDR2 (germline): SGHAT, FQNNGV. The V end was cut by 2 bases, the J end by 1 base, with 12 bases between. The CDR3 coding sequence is TGTGCCAGCAGCTTATTAGGGAGGGGGTCTGGAAACACCATATATTTT. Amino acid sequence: CASSLLGRGSGNTIYF.

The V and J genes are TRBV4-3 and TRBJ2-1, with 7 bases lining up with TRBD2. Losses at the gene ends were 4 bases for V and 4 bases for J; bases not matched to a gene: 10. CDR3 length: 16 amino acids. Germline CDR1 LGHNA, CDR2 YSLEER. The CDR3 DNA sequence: TGCGCCAGCAGCCCCTTCCTAGCGGACCAGTACAATGAGCAGTTCTTC. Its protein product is CASSPFLADQYNEQFF.

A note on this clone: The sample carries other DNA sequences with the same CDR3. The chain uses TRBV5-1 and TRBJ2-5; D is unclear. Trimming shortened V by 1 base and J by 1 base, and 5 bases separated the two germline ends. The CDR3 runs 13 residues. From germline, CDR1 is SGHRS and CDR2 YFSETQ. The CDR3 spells CASSLNFQETQYF. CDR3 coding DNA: TGCGCCAGCAGCTTGAATTTCCAAGAGACCCAGTACTTC.

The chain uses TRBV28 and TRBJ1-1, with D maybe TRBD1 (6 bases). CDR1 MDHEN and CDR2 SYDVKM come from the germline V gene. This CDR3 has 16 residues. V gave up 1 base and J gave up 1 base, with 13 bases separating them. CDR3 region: CASSLFYREKNTEAFF. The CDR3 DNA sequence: TGTGCCAGCAGTTTATTTTACAGGGAGAAGAACACTGAAGCTTTCTTT.

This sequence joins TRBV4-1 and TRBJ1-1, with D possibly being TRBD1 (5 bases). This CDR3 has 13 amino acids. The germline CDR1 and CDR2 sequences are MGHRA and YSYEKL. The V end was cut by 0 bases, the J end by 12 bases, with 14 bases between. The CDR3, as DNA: TGCGCCAGCAGCCAAGATAGTCGGGGGGGAACTTTCTTT. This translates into CASSQDSRGGTFF.

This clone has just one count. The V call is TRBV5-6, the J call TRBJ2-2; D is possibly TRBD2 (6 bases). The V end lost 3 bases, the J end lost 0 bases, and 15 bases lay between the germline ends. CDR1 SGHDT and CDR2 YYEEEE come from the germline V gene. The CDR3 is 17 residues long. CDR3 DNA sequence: TGTGCCAGCAGCTGGGAGGAGAAGAACGCGAACACCGGGGAGCTGTTTTTT. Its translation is CASSWEEKNANTGELFF.

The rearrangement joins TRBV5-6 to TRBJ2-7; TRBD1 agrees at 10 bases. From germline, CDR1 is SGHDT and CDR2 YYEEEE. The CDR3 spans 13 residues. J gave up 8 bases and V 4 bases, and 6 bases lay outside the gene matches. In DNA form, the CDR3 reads TGTGCCAGCAGCGCGGGACAGGGGTTTAAGCAGTACTTC. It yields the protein CASSAGQGFKQYF. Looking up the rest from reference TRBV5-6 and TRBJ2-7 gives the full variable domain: DAGVTQSPTHLIKTRGQQVTLRCSPKSGHDTVSWYQQALGQGPQFIFQYYEEEERQRGNFPDRFSGHQFPNYSSELNVNALLLGDSALYLCASSAGQGFKQYFGPGTRLTVT.

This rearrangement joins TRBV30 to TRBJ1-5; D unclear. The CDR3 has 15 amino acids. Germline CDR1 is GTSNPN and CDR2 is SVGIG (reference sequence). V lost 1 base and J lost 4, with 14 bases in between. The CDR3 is CAWSAGSTLNQPQHF. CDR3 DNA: TGTGCCTGGAGTGCGGGGTCCACCTTGAATCAGCCCCAGCATTTT.

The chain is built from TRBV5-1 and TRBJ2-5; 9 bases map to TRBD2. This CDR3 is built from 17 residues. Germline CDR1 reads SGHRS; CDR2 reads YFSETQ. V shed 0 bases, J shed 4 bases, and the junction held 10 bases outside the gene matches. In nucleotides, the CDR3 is TGCGCCAGCAGCTTGGATCCTAGCGGGGTGGAGGGAGAGACCCAGTACTTC. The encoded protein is CASSLDPSGVEGETQYF.

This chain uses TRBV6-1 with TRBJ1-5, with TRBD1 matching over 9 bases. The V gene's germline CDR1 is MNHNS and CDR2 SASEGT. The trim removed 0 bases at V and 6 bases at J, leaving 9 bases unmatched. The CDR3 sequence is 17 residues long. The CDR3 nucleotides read TGTGCCAGCAGTGAAGCGCTTCTAACAGGGGGCGGTCAGCCCCAGCATTTT. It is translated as CASSEALLTGGGQPQHF.

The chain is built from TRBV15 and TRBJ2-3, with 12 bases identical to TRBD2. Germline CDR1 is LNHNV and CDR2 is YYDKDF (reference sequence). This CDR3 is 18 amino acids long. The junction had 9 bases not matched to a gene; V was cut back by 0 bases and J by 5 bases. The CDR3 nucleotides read TGTGCCACCAGCAGAGAGGTGTGGACTAGCGGGGACCGAGATACGCAGTATTTT. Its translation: CATSREVWTSGDRDTQYF.

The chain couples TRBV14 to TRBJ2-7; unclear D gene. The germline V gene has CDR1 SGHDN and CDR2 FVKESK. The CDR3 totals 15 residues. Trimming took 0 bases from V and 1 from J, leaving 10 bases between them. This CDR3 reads CASSQELSMSYEQYF. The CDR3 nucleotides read TGTGCCAGCAGCCAAGAACTGAGTATGTCCTACGAGCAGTACTTC.

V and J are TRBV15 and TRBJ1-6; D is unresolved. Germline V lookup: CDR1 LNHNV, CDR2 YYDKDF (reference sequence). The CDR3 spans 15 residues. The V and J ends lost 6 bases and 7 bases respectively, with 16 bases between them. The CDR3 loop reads CATRIYGLPNSPLHF. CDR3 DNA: TGTGCCACCAGGATTTACGGGTTACCGAATTCACCCCTCCACTTT.

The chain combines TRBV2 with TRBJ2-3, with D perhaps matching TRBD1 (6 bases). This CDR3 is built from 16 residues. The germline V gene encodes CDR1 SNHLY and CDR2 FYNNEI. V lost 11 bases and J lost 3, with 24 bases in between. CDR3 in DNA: TGTGCCTCACAACTTAACGCAGGGGTCGGAACAGATACGCAGTATTTT. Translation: CASQLNAGVGTDTQYF.

This CDR3 reads CASSLGPGGTDTQYF. DNA for the CDR3: TGCGCCAGCAGCTTGGGTCCGGGAGGCACAGATACGCAGTATTTT. The chain couples TRBV5-1 to TRBJ2-3; D is possibly TRBD2 (6 bases). CDR3 length equals 15 residues. Germline CDR1 and CDR2: SGHRS and YFSETQ. With 0 bases removed from V and 1 base from J, the gap between germline ends came to 9 bases.

The CDR3 spells CASSYSNGELSEQYF. The CDR3 DNA is TGTGCCAGCAGTTACTCGAACGGGGAGTTGAGCGAGCAGTACTTC. This chain joins TRBV6-5 and TRBJ2-7, with a weak D call TRBD2 (5 bases). From germline, CDR1 is MNHEY and CDR2 SVGAGI. This CDR3 has 15 residues. Deletions cut 0 bases from V and 6 bases from J, with 15 bases between.